These 20 T cell receptor beta chains came from one sample sequenced in a study of blood T cell repertoires in COVID-19. This table comes from immunoSEQ multiplex PCR, and its TCRdb copy is limited to in-frame clones, with some not included. In the table there are a few hundred thousand clones, 80% to 90% of which are singletons. Specimen: PBMCs or T cells enriched from blood (not recorded which). These receptors all stem from a woman aged 45-65 years with acute COVID-19.

The rearrangement joins TRBV27 to TRBJ2-1; a possible D gene is TRBD2 (6 bases). This CDR3 has 16 amino acids. The V and J ends lost 5 bases and 2 bases respectively, with 16 bases between them. Germline CDR1 reads MNHEY; CDR2 reads SMNVEV (reference sequence). CDR3 region: CASSASLAIAYNEQFF. The CDR3 DNA follows: TGTGCCAGCAGTGCCTCCCTAGCGATCGCCTACAATGAGCAGTTCTTC.

Notes on this clone: It is unclear where the CDR3 begins or ends on the DNA, so no DNA is shown, and the CDR3 is as TCRdb lists it. V is TRBV21-1 and J is TRBJ2-1; the table calls TRBD2, which could not be checked here. TRBV21-1 has pseudogene status. Inclusive of both ends, the CDR3 amounts to 15 amino acids. The CDR3 loop is CASRRGWGLGNEQFF.

The V call is TRBV18, the J call TRBJ2-5; D is perhaps TRBD2 (6 bases). Between the trimmed V and J ends, which lost 4 bases and 7 bases, there was a span of 19 bases. Germline CDR1 KGHSH, CDR2 LQKENI. CDR3 length: 15 residues. The CDR3, as DNA: TGTGCCAGCTCACACGACAGCGGAGGGAGAGGGACCCAGTACTTC. Translated: CASSHDSGGRGTQYF.

The chain is built from TRBV6-6 and TRBJ1-1, with D perhaps TRBD1 (6 bases). The ends were cut back, 5 bases at V and 11 bases at J, with 18 bases in the middle. Germline V gene lookup returns CDR1 MNHNY and CDR2 SVGAGI (reference sequence). The CDR3 covers 13 residues. CDR3 loop: CASSPDRIGEAFF. The CDR3, as DNA: TGTGCCAGCAGTCCTGACAGGATTGGGGAGGCTTTCTTT.

This sequence joins TRBV2 and TRBJ2-3, with TRBD2 matching 9 bases. The CDR3 covers 16 residues. Looked up from germline, CDR1 is SNHLY and CDR2 is FYNNEI. The J segment lost 5 bases and the V segment lost 3 bases, leaving 9 bases of the junction unmatched. The CDR3 sequence: CASSDSGGRAVDTQYF. The CDR3 DNA follows: TGTGCCAGCAGTGACTCGGGCGGGAGGGCCGTAGATACGCAGTATTTT.

The genes are TRBV27 and TRBJ1-1; D not certain. Germline V gives CDR1 MNHEY, CDR2 SMNVEV (reference sequence). V lost 4 bases, J lost 1 base, and 7 bases lay in between. The CDR3 has 13 amino acids. The CDR3 nucleotides are TGTGCCAGCAGTTCGGCGGAGAACACTGAAGCTTTCTTT. Residues: CASSSAENTEAFF.

The chain links TRBV6-2 or TRBV6-3 to TRBJ1-6; tentative D call: TRBD1 (5 bases). Trimming took 5 bases from V and 7 from J, leaving 15 bases between them. Germline CDR1 reads MNHEY; CDR2 reads SVGEGT. The CDR3 spans 15 residues. This CDR3 reads CASSADRFANSPLHF. CDR3 sequence (DNA): TGTGCCAGCAGTGCCGACAGATTCGCGAATTCACCCCTCCACTTT.

The J gene is TRBJ1-5, the V gene TRBV6-5, with 10 bases lining up with TRBD1. The CDR3 runs to 15 residues. Per the germline V gene, CDR1 is MNHEY and CDR2 is SVGAGI. Losses at the gene ends were 6 bases for V and 5 bases for J; bases not matched to a gene: 7. This chain's CDR3 is CASSPRGQGYQPQHF. CDR3 sequence (DNA): TGTGCCAGCAGCCCCCGGGGACAGGGGTATCAGCCCCAGCATTTT.

The V gene is TRBV5-1, the J gene TRBJ2-2, with 11 bases matching TRBD2. CDR1 and CDR2 from the germline V gene are SGHRS and YFSETQ. Losses at the gene ends were 4 bases for V and 4 bases for J; bases not matched to a gene: 6. The CDR3 is made up of 16 amino acids. CDR3 loop: CASSPSLAGATGELFF. As DNA, the CDR3 is TGCGCCAGCAGCCCCTCACTAGCGGGAGCCACCGGGGAGCTGTTTTTT.

The V gene is TRBV6-2 or TRBV6-3, the J gene TRBJ2-5; D is unclear. V lost 0 bases, J lost 2 bases, and 13 bases lay in between. Germline V lookup: CDR1 MNHEY, CDR2 SVGEGT. The CDR3 runs 16 residues. Here the CDR3 DNA reads TGTGCCAGCAGTTACTCTCCTCTAACCGATCAAGAGACCCAGTACTTC. As protein: CASSYSPLTDQETQYF.

V usage is TRBV9 and J usage is TRBJ1-6, with TRBD1 matching over 8 bases. Germline loops: CDR1 SGDLS, CDR2 YYNGEE. Losses at the gene ends were 2 bases for V and 3 bases for J; bases not matched to a gene: 4. The CDR3 has 16 residues. The CDR3, as DNA: TGTGCCAGCAGCGTGACAGGGGCGGACTATAATTCACCCCTCCACTTT. Protein sequence: CASSVTGADYNSPLHF.

V usage is TRBV28 and J usage is TRBJ2-3, with D possibly being TRBD2 (6 bases). V was shortened by 6 bases and J by 0 bases, with 10 bases between the two germline ends. The CDR3 loop spans 14 amino acids. CDR1 is MDHEN and CDR2 is SYDVKM in the germline V gene. The CDR3 here is CASRPGTSTDTQYF. Here the CDR3 DNA reads TGTGCCAGCAGACCTGGGACTAGCACAGATACGCAGTATTTT. The whole variable domain, filled in from reference TRBV28 and TRBJ2-3, reads DVKVTQSSRYLVKRTGEKVFLECVQDMDHENMFWYRQDPGLGLRLIYFSYDVKMKEKGDIPEGYSVSREKKERFSLILESASTNQTSMYLCASRPGTSTDTQYFGPGTRLTVL.

This rearrangement joins TRBV19 to TRBJ2-3; D is ambiguous. This CDR3 has 12 amino acids. Germline CDR1 is LNHDA and CDR2 is SQIVND (reference sequence). Trimming removed 2 bases from V and 4 bases from J, with 4 bases in between. CDR3 DNA: TGTGCCAGTAGTATATATCCAGATACGCAGTATTTT. This translates into CASSIYPDTQYF.

This clone was detected only once. The V call is TRBV2, the J call TRBJ2-7, with 13 bases that match TRBD2. Looked up from germline, CDR1 is SNHLY and CDR2 is FYNNEI. CDR3 length: 15 amino acids. With V trimmed by 6 bases and J by 2 bases, 4 bases remained unmatched. The CDR3 DNA reads TGTGCCAGCAGACCCGGGACTAGCGGGGCCTACGAGCAGTACTTC. This sequence encodes CASRPGTSGAYEQYF. Full variable domain (missing parts from reference TRBV2 and TRBJ2-7): EPEVTQTPSHQVTQMGQEVILRCVPISNHLYFYWYRQILGQKVEFLVSFYNNEISEKSEIFDDQFSVERPDGSNFTLKIRSTKLEDSAMYFCASRPGTSGAYEQYFGPGTRLTVT.

This sequence joins TRBV24-1 and TRBJ2-3; TRBD2 agrees at 9 bases. The CDR3 sequence is 14 residues long. The germline V gene has CDR1 KGHDR and CDR2 SFDVKD. Trimming removed 5 bases from V and 5 bases from J; junction bases left unmatched: 4. The CDR3 region has the DNA TGTGCCACCAGTGGTAGCGGGAGTAAAGATACGCAGTATTTT. As protein: CATSGSGSKDTQYF.

The rearrangement joins TRBV2 to TRBJ1-1; 12 nucleotides match TRBD1. The CDR3 length is 15 residues. Germline V lookup: CDR1 SNHLY, CDR2 FYNNEI. Trimming took 0 bases from V and 6 from J; bases not matched to a gene: 2. Written as DNA, the CDR3 is TGTGCCAGCAGTGAAGCGGGACAGGGGGCCCCTGAAGCTTTCTTT. This encodes CASSEAGQGAPEAFF.

The sample holds one count of this clone. V usage is TRBV20-1 and J usage is TRBJ2-7; unclear D gene. The germline V gene encodes CDR1 DFQATT and CDR2 SNEGSKA (reference sequence). This CDR3 spans 10 amino acids. V was trimmed by 7 bases and J by 3 bases, leaving 7 bases between them. The CDR3 coding sequence is TGCAGTGTCAGGAACTACGAGCAGTACTTC. Its protein product is CSVRNYEQYF.

V usage is TRBV28 and J usage is TRBJ1-4, with a tentative D call TRBD1 (5 bases). From germline, CDR1 is MDHEN and CDR2 SYDVKM. The CDR3 runs 15 residues. V lost 5 bases, J lost 8 bases, and 18 bases lay in between. The CDR3 coding sequence is TGTGCCAGCAGTCCCGGCGGAGGGGAGGGGGAAAAACTGTTTTTT. Its protein product is CASSPGGGEGEKLFF. The complete variable domain, with remaining parts taken from reference TRBV28 and TRBJ1-4, reads DVKVTQSSRYLVKRTGEKVFLECVQDMDHENMFWYRQDPGLGLRLIYFSYDVKMKEKGDIPEGYSVSREKKERFSLILESASTNQTSMYLCASSPGGGEGEKLFFGSGTQLSVL.

The chain couples TRBV6-2 or TRBV6-3 to TRBJ1-2, with a weak D call TRBD1 (6 bases). CDR3 length equals 12 residues. Germline assignment: CDR1 MNHEY and CDR2 SVGEGT. V dropped 4 bases and J dropped 6 bases, with 9 bases sitting between them. DNA of the CDR3: TGTGCCAGCAGTTCCGGGACACATGGCTACACCTTC. The encoded protein is CASSSGTHGYTF.

The gene calls are TRBV28 and TRBJ2-5, with 7 bases matching TRBD1. CDR1 and CDR2 (germline): MDHEN, SYDVKM. This CDR3 has 14 residues. J gave up 4 bases and V 1 base, and 3 bases lay outside the gene matches. This CDR3 reads CASSLSGGGETQYF. In DNA, the CDR3 is TGTGCCAGCAGTTTATCAGGGGGTGGAGAGACCCAGTACTTC.